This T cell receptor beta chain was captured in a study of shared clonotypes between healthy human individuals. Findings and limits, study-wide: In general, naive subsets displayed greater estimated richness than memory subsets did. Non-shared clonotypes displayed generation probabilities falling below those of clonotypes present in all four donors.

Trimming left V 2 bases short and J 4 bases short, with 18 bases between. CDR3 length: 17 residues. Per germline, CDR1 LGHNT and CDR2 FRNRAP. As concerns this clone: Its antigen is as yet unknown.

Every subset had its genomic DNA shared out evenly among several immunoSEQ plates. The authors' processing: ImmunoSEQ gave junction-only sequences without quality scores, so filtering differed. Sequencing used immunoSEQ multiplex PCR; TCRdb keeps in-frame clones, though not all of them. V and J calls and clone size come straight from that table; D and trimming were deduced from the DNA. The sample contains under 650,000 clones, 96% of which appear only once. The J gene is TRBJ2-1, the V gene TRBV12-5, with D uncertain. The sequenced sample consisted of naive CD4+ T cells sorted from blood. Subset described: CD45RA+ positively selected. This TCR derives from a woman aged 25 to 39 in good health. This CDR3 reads CASGLSPESFQYNEQFF. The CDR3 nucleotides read TGTGCTAGTGGTTTGTCCCCGGAATCGTTCCAGTACAATGAGCAGTTCTTC.